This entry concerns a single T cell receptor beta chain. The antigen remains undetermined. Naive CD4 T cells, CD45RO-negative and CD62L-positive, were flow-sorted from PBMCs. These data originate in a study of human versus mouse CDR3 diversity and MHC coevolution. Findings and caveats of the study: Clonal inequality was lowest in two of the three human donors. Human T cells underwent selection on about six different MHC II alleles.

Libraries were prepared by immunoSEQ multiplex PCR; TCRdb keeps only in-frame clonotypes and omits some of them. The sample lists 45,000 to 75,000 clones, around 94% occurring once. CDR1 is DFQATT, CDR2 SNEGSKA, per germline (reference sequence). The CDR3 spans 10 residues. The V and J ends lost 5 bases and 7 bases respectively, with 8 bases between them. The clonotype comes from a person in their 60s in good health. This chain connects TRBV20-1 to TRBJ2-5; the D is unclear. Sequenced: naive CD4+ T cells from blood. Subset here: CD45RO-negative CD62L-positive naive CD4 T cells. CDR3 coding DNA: TGCAGTGCTTCCCGAGGGACCCAGTACTTC. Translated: CSASRGTQYF.